Each of the 14 T cell receptor beta chains below was sequenced from the same sample in a study of blood T cell repertoires in COVID-19. This table comes from immunoSEQ multiplex PCR, and its TCRdb copy is limited to in-frame clones, with some not included. The sample includes 50,000 to 55,000 clones, approximately 80% of them seen just once. Material: peripheral blood. The source of these receptors is a man older than 75 with COVID-19, enrolled during active disease.

The chain recombines TRBV11-3 with TRBJ2-5, with 7 nucleotides matching TRBD1. Germline CDR1 is SGHNT and CDR2 is YENEEA. The CDR3 contains 14 residues. V trimming: 4 bases; J trimming: 1 base; junction bases outside the gene matches: 3. CDR3: CASSSRDSQETQYF. CDR3 DNA: TGTGCCAGCAGCTCGAGGGACAGCCAAGAGACCCAGTACTTC.

The rearrangement joins TRBV19 to TRBJ1-1, with TRBD1 as a possible D gene (5 bases). Germline V CDR1 and CDR2: LNHDA, SQIVND (reference sequence). The CDR3 covers 14 residues. V was pared by 11 bases and J by 0 bases, with 16 bases between. CDR3 bases: TGTGCCTCAGTAGTTCAGGGCCTGAACACTGAAGCTTTCTTT. Translating gives CASVVQGLNTEAFF.

The V and J genes are TRBV11-2 and TRBJ2-1; TRBD2 is a possible D gene (6 bases). Trimming shortened V by 5 bases and J by 2 bases, and 25 bases separated the two germline ends. The V gene's germline CDR1 is SGHAT and CDR2 FQNNGV. CDR3 size: 19 residues. DNA for the CDR3: TGTGCCAGCAGCCCCCTTTCCGCGGGGAGTTTACTTACCTACAATGAGCAGTTCTTC. Its translation: CASSPLSAGSLLTYNEQFF.

This chain joins TRBV5-8 and TRBJ2-3; maybe TRBD2 (6 bases). Deletions cut 3 bases from V and 2 bases from J, with 13 bases between. Germline CDR1 is SGHTS and CDR2 is YDEGEE. CDR3 length equals 15 residues. DNA of the CDR3: TGTGCCAGCAGCTCGAAGGGGCGGGACACAGATACGCAGTATTTT. Protein sequence: CASSSKGRDTDTQYF.

The rearrangement links TRBV9 to TRBJ2-6; possible D gene TRBD2, 5 bases. CDR1 is SGDLS and CDR2 is YYNGEE in the germline V gene. V lost 3 bases and J lost 1, with 17 bases in between. This CDR3 is 18 amino acids long. For the CDR3, the DNA is TGTGCCAGCAGCGGTTTGGACGGGAAAGGGTCTGGGGCCAACGTCCTGACTTTC. Protein sequence: CASSGLDGKGSGANVLTF.

This clone was detected only once. V is TRBV10-3 and J is TRBJ1-3; TRBD1 matches at 9 bases. Trimming removed 5 bases from V and 2 bases from J; junction bases left unmatched: 4. Germline V CDR1 and CDR2: ENHRY, SYGVKD. This CDR3 comprises 15 residues. CDR3 sequence reads: CAISPGTGTGNTIYF. In DNA form, the CDR3 reads TGTGCCATCAGTCCCGGGACAGGGACTGGAAACACCATATATTTT.

This clone was seen a single time. The V call is TRBV18, the J call TRBJ2-2; TRBD2 is a possible D gene (6 bases). The CDR3 has 15 amino acids. V dropped 8 bases and J dropped 0 bases, with 13 bases sitting between them. Germline V gives CDR1 KGHSH, CDR2 LQKENI. The CDR3 DNA reads TGTGCCAGCCAACAGGTAGCGGCGAACACCGGGGAGCTGTTTTTT. Its protein product is CASQQVAANTGELFF.

The CDR3 DNA reads TGTGCCACCAGTAGACAGGGGGCTGAAGGAGCCCAGCATTTT. This codes for CATSRQGAEGAQHF. V is TRBV24-1 and J is TRBJ1-5; TRBD1 aligns across 10 bases. The V gene's germline CDR1 is KGHDR and CDR2 SFDVKD. J was trimmed by 11 bases and V by 6 bases; bases with no gene match: 9. The CDR3 runs to 14 residues.

This clone was recorded only once. V usage is TRBV7-9 and J usage is TRBJ1-4; TRBD1 matches at 10 bases. The germline CDR1 and CDR2 sequences are SEHNR and FQNEAQ (reference sequence). This CDR3 spans 17 amino acids. V was clipped by 3 bases and J by 1 base; unmatched bases: 5. In nucleotides, the CDR3 is TGTGCCAGCAGCTTGCGACAGGGGGCAGGAACTAATGAAAAACTGTTTTTT. This sequence encodes CASSLRQGAGTNEKLFF. The full variable domain, with the rest looked up from reference TRBV7-9 and TRBJ1-4, is DTGVSQNPRHKITKRGQNVTFRCDPISEHNRLYWYRQTLGQGPEFLTYFQNEAQLEKSRLLSDRFSAERPKGSFSTLEIQRTEQGDSAMYLCASSLRQGAGTNEKLFFGSGTQLSVL.

The genes are TRBV7-9 and TRBJ2-3; no reliable D call. V gave up 6 bases and J gave up 6 bases, with 16 bases separating them. In germline, CDR1 is SEHNR, CDR2 FQNEAQ (reference sequence). CDR3 size: 14 residues. DNA of the CDR3: TGTGCCAGCAGGGCGTATGACATATTGGATACGCAGTATTTT. This codes for CASRAYDILDTQYF.

J is TRBJ2-7 and V is TRBV18, with TRBD1 matching over 7 bases. The CDR3 length is 15 residues. V was clipped by 4 bases and J by 1 base; unmatched bases: 7. Germline CDR1 KGHSH, CDR2 LQKENI. CDR3 nucleotide sequence: TGTGCCAGCTCACAGTACAGGGACAGTTCCTACGAGCAGTACTTC. Residues: CASSQYRDSSYEQYF.

This clone was counted between two and nine times. This chain joins TRBV7-7 and TRBJ2-7, with 7 positions matching TRBD1. This CDR3 has 14 residues. V was pared by 3 bases and J by 2 bases, with 4 bases of the junction left unmatched. Germline lookup yields CDR1 SSHAT and CDR2 FNYEAQ (reference sequence). CDR3 amino acids: CASSLGQPAYEQYV. Here the CDR3 DNA reads TGTGCCAGCAGCTTGGGACAGCCGGCCTACGAGCAGTACGTC.

The V gene is TRBV11-3, the J gene TRBJ2-7; D perhaps matches TRBD1 (7 bases). The CDR3 consists of 15 residues. Germline V gene lookup returns CDR1 SGHNT and CDR2 YENEEA. Between the trimmed V and J ends, which lost 5 bases and 7 bases, there was a span of 21 bases. CDR3 protein: CASSGGGGTVEEQYF. The CDR3 nucleotides are TGTGCCAGCAGCGGAGGGGGCGGGACAGTGGAAGAGCAGTACTTC. Variable domain in full (rest from reference TRBV11-3 and TRBJ2-7): EAGVVQSPRYKIIEKKQPVAFWCNPISGHNTLYWYLQNLGQGPELLIRYENEEAVDDSQLPKDRFSAERLKGVDSTLKIQPAELGDSAVYLCASSGGGGTVEEQYFGPGTRLTVT.

This sequence joins TRBV11-3 and TRBJ2-1; 12 nucleotides match TRBD2. The V gene's germline CDR1 is SGHNT and CDR2 YENEEA. The CDR3 is 19 residues long. V was clipped by 0 bases and J by 1 base; unmatched bases: 7. The CDR3 loop is CASSLDRRLAGVSYNEQFF. DNA of the CDR3: TGTGCCAGCAGCTTAGATAGGAGACTAGCGGGAGTTTCCTACAATGAGCAGTTCTTC.